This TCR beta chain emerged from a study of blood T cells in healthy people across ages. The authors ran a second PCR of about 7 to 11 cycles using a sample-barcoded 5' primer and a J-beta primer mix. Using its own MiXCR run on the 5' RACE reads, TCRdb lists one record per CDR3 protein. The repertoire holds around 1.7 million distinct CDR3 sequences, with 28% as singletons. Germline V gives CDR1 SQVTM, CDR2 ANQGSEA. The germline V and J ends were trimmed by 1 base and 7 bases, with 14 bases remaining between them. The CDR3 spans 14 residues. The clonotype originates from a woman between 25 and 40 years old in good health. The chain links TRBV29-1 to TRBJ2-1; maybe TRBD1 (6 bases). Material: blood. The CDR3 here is CSVEAGVIWNEQFF. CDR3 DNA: TGCAGCGTTGAAGCAGGGGTAATATGGAATGAGCAGTTCTTC.